This T cell receptor beta chain was documented in a study of tissue T cells after allogeneic stem cell transplantation. Notes on the study in general: Motif-based clustering found tissue-specific repertoire signatures shared across patients, though few clones were shared. Alloreactivity or antigen specificity of tissue TCRs was not determined; some clones might be host cells. TCR repertoires tracked anatomic similarity, regardless of disease or transplant status.

From germline, CDR1 is SGHAT and CDR2 FQNNGV. The V end was cut by 8 bases, the J end by 1 base, with 9 bases between. This CDR3 contains 13 residues. About this clone itself: Its antigen is as yet unknown.

Generated by immunoSEQ multiplex PCR, the TCRdb table keeps only in-frame clones and is missing some. Here the sample spans 6,200 or so clones, 55% to 75% being singletons. Sequenced material: tissue from the rectum, taken at autopsy. The V and J genes are TRBV11-2 and TRBJ1-5; D is unclear. The clonotype originates from a woman aged 18 to 49 with breast cancer. CDR3 in DNA: TGTGCCAGCGGTTTCGCAAGCAATCAGCCCCAGCATTTT. Amino acid sequence: CASGFASNQPQHF.